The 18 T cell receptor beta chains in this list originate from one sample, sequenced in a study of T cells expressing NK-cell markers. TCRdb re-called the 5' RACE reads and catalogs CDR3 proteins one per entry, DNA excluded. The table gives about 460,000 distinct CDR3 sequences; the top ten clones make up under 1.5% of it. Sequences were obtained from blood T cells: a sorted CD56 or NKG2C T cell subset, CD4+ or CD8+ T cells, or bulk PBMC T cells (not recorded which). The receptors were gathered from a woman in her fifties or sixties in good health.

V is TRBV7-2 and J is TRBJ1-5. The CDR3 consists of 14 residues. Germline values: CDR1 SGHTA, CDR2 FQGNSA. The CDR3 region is CASSWGRAEEPQHF.

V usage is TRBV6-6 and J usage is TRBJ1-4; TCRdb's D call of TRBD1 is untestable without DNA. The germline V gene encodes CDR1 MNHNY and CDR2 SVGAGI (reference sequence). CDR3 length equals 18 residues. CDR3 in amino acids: CASRPTGRVTTTNEKLFF.

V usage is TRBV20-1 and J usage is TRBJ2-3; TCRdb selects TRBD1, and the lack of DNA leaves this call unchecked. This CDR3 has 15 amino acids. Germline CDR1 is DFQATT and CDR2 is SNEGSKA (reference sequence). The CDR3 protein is CSARDLDRAVDTQYF.

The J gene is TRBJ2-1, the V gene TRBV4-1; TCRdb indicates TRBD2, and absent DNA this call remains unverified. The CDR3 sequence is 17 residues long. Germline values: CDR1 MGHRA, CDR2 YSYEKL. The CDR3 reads CASSQAPGTSGYNEQFF.

The CDR3 is CASSQPLAGAFPDTQYF. The chain uses TRBV4-1 and TRBJ2-3; lacking DNA, the TRBD2 call made by TCRdb goes unchecked. CDR3 length: 17 amino acids. In germline, CDR1 is MGHRA, CDR2 YSYEKL.

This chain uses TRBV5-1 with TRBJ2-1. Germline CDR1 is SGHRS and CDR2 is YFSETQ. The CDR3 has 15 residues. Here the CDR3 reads CASSLRVGYDNEQFF. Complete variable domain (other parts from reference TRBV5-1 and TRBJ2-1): KAGVTQTPRYLIKTRGQQVTLSCSPISGHRSVSWYQQTPGQGLQFLFEYFSETQRNKGNFPGRFSGRQFSNSRSEMNVSTLELGDSALYLCASSLRVGYDNEQFFGPGTRLTVL.

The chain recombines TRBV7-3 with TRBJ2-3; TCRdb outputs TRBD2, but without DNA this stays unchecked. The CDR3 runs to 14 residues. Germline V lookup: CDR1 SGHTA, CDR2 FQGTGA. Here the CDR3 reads CASSAGLGSDTQYF.

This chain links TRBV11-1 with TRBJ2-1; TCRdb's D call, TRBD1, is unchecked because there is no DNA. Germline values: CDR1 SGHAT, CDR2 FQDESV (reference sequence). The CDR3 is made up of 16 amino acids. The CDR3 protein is CASSLAGTGFWNEQFF.

The CDR3 reads CASSLLGAVNTEAFF. The chain recombines TRBV7-9 with TRBJ1-1; absent DNA, TCRdb's TRBD1 call cannot be checked. This CDR3 is built from 15 residues. Germline lookup yields CDR1 SEHNR and CDR2 FQNEAQ (reference sequence).

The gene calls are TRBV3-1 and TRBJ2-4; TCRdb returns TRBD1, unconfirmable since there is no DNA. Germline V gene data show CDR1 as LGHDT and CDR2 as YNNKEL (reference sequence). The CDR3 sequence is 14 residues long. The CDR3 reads CASSPYGGGERPYF. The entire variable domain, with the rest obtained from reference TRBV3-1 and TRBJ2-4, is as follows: DTAVSQTPKYLVTQMGNDKSIKCEQNLGHDTMYWYKQDSKKFLKIMFSYNNKELIINETVPNRFSPKSPDKAHLNLHINSLELGDSAVYFCASSPYGGGERPYFGAGTRLSVL.

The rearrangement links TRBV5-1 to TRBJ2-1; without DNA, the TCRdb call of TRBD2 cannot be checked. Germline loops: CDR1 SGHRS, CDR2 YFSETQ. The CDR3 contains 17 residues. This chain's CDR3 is CASSLGSGRRSYNEQFF. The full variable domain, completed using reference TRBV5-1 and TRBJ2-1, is KAGVTQTPRYLIKTRGQQVTLSCSPISGHRSVSWYQQTPGQGLQFLFEYFSETQRNKGNFPGRFSGRQFSNSRSEMNVSTLELGDSALYLCASSLGSGRRSYNEQFFGPGTRLTVL.

The CDR3 loop reads CASCAGTGESETQYF. The chain joins TRBV5-1 to TRBJ2-5; no DNA is available, so the TRBD1 call from TCRdb remains unchecked. Looked up from germline, CDR1 is SGHRS and CDR2 is YFSETQ. The CDR3 consists of 15 residues.

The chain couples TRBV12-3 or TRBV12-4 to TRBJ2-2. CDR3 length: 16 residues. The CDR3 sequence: CASSFTTVALNGELFF.

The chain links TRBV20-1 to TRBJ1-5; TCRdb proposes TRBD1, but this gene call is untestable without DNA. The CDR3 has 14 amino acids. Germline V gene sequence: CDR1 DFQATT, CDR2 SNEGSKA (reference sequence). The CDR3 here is CSAGKGQGHQPQHF.

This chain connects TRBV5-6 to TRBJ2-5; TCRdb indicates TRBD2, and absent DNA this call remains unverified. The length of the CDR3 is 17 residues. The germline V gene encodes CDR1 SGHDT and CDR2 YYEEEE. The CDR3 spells CASSWETLAGSQETQYF.

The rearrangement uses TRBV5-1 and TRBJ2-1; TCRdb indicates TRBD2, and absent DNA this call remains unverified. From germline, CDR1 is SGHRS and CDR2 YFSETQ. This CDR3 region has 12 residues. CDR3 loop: CASSLGEEGQFF.

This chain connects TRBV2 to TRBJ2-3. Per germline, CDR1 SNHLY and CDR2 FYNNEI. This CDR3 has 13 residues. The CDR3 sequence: CASSEGNLGTQYF. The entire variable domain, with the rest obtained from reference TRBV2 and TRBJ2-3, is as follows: EPEVTQTPSHQVTQMGQEVILRCVPISNHLYFYWYRQILGQKVEFLVSFYNNEISEKSEIFDDQFSVERPDGSNFTLKIRSTKLEDSAMYFCASSEGNLGTQYFGPGTRLTVL.

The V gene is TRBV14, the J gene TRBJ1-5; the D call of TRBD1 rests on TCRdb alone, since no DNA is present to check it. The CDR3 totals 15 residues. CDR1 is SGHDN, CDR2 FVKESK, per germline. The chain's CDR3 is CASSQGSGVGQPQHF.